The 8 T cell receptor beta chains below all came from one sample that was sequenced in a study of T cell repertoires in cytomegalovirus infection. TCRdb redid the calling of the reads with MiXCR, one entry per CDR3 protein. The sample yields over 150,000 distinct CDR3 sequences, 13% to 15% seen once. Sequencing was carried out using PBMCs. Source of these receptors: a human donor in good health (CMV status not recorded). Some clones in this sample may be carry-over from other donors' samples.

This clonotype was detected a few times. One base away lies a much larger clone, so this may be a sequencing read error. CDR3 sequence (DNA): TGTGCCAGCAGCCCCCGGACAGGGGGCACTGAAGCTTTCTTT. It specifies CASSPRTGGTEAFF. The chain uses TRBV6-6 and TRBJ1-1, with 10 bases identical to TRBD1. The trim removed 6 bases at V and 4 bases at J, leaving 5 bases unmatched. The CDR3 is made up of 14 amino acids. Germline CDR1 and CDR2: MNHNY and SVGAGI (reference sequence).

This clonotype was counted ten times or more. V gene TRBV6-5 combines with J gene TRBJ1-5; D possibly corresponds to TRBD1 (5 bases). V dropped 1 base and J dropped 3 bases, with 10 bases sitting between them. The CDR3 runs 15 residues. CDR1 MNHEY and CDR2 SVGAGI come from the germline V gene. CDR3 sequence (DNA): TGTGCCAGCAGTTACTTGGGACTTATCAATCAGCCCCAGCATTTT. Translated, it gives CASSYLGLINQPQHF.

This chain joins TRBV5-1 and TRBJ1-1, with D possibly being TRBD1 (6 bases). V dropped 0 bases and J dropped 3 bases, with 12 bases sitting between them. CDR1 and CDR2 (germline): SGHRS, YFSETQ. The CDR3 totals 15 residues. As DNA, the CDR3 is TGCGCCAGCAGCTTGGCCAGGGGCTTGTACACTGAAGCTTTCTTT. It translates to CASSLARGLYTEAFF.

This clonotype was detected only a few times. The chain is built from TRBV19 and TRBJ1-5; 7 bases agree with TRBD1. Germline trimming cut 5 bases from V and 3 bases from J; bases unmatched to any gene: 7. Germline V CDR1 and CDR2: LNHDA, SQIVND (reference sequence). This CDR3 region has 15 residues. The CDR3 sequence is CASSSKQGYNQPQHF. In nucleotides, the CDR3 is TGTGCCAGTAGTTCCAAACAGGGGTACAATCAGCCCCAGCATTTT.

This clonotype showed up many times. The chain joins TRBV7-9 to TRBJ2-3; D might be TRBD1 (6 bases). This CDR3 spans 15 amino acids. Trimming took off 1 base at V and 4 bases at J, with 12 bases between the two ends. Per the germline V gene, CDR1 is SEHNR and CDR2 is FQNEAQ (reference sequence). Here the CDR3 reads CASSLGAGAPDTQYF. The CDR3 DNA sequence: TGTGCCAGCAGCTTAGGGGCAGGGGCCCCAGATACGCAGTATTTT.

This clonotype was counted many times. The rearrangement uses TRBV6-2 or TRBV6-3 and TRBJ2-3, with 7 bases lining up with TRBD2. With V trimmed by 0 bases and J by 1 base, 4 bases remained unmatched. The CDR3 extends over 16 amino acids. From germline, CDR1 is MNHEY and CDR2 SVGEGT. In nucleotides, the CDR3 is TGTGCCAGCAGTTACTCTCGGGAGGTGGGCACAGATACGCAGTATTTT. Protein sequence: CASSYSREVGTDTQYF.

This clonotype was found many times. The chain links TRBV5-4 to TRBJ2-2, with TRBD2 identical over 7 bases. This CDR3 is built from 16 residues. The trim removed 0 bases at V and 2 bases at J, leaving 4 bases unmatched. Germline values: CDR1 SGHNT, CDR2 YYREEE (reference sequence). CDR3: CASSLELAENTGELFF. The CDR3 DNA is TGTGCCAGCAGCTTGGAGCTAGCGGAAAACACCGGGGAGCTGTTTTTT.

The chain employs TRBV29-1 and TRBJ2-5, with no clear D. Germline lookup yields CDR1 SQVTM and CDR2 ANQGSEA. Trimming cost V 2 bases and J 2 bases, with 6 bases left between them. This CDR3 spans 12 amino acids. The CDR3 DNA reads TGCAGCGTTGAACCGGGTCAAGAGACCCAGTACTTC. Encoded protein: CSVEPGQETQYF.